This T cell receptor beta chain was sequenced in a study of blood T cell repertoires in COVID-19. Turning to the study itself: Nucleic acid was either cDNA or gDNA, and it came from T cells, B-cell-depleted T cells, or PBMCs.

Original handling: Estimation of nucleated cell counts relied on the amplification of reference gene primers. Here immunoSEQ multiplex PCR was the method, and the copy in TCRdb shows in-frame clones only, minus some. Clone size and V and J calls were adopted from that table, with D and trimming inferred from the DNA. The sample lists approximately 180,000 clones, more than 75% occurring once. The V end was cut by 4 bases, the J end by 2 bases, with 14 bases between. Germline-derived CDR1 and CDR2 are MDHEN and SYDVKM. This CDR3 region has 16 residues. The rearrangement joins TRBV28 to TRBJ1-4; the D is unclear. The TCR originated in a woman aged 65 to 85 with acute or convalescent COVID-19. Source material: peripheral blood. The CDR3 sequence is CASSSPRGSTNEKLFF. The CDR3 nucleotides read TGTGCCAGCAGTTCACCGCGGGGTTCCACTAATGAAAAACTGTTTTTT.